Below, one TCR beta chain is given with its context. Its cognate antigen is unknown. The data were obtained in a study of cytomegalovirus exposure and HLA in healthy donors. Study outcomes and limitations: The study flagged some 170 TCR beta chains as cytomegalovirus-associated. With high specificity and sensitivity, the classifier reportedly diagnosed cytomegalovirus status.

The CDR3 is 15 amino acids. Trimming removed 2 bases from V and 0 bases from J, with 5 bases in between. Germline loops: CDR1 MDHEN, CDR2 SYDVKM. Researchers ran the PCR with 60 Vbeta and 13 Jbeta primers. Using immunoSEQ multiplex PCR, the repertoire was profiled, and TCRdb retains in-frame clones only, with some absent. In the table there are around 200,000 clones, roughly 77% of which are singletons. The rearrangement joins TRBV28 to TRBJ2-6, with D perhaps matching TRBD1 (5 bases). The specimen sequenced was PBMCs. This TCR was sampled from a man aged 25-45 years in good health and CMV-seropositive. The CDR3 coding sequence is TGTGCCAGCAGTTTAGACAGCTCTGGGGCCAACGTCCTGACTTTC. Translation gives CASSLDSSGANVLTF.